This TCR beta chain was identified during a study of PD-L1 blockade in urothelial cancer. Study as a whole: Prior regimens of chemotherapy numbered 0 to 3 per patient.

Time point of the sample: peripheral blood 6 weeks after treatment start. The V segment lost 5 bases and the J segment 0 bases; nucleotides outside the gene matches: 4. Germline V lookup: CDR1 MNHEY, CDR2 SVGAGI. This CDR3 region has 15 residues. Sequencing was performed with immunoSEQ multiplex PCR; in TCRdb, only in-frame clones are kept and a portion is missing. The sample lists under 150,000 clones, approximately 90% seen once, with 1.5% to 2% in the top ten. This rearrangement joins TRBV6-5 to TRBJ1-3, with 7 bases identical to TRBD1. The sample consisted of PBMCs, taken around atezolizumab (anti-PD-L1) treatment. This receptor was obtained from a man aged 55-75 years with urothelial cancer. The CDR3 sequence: CASSGTASSGNTIYF. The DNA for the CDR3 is TGTGCCAGCAGTGGGACAGCAAGCTCTGGAAACACCATATATTTT.